This entry is about one TCR beta chain. This entry is derived from a study of blood T cell repertoires in COVID-19. Study background: Sources were T cells, B-cell-depleted T cells, or PBMCs; the material itself was cDNA or gDNA.

Measured with immunoSEQ multiplex PCR; TCRdb has only the in-frame clones, and not every one. The profile shows 90,000 to 120,000 clones, less than 80% of them singletons. Trimming at V came to 4 bases and at J to 1 base, leaving 5 bases not matched to a gene. Germline V gene lookup returns CDR1 SQVTM and CDR2 ANQGSEA. The length of the CDR3 is 14 residues. This chain uses TRBV29-1 with TRBJ1-1; 8 nucleotides line up with TRBD1. Sample: peripheral blood. The sequence derives from an older man with active or convalescent COVID-19. In nucleotides, the CDR3 is TGCAGCGTTGCGATGGGACAGGCGAACACTGAAGCTTTCTTT. Protein sequence: CSVAMGQANTEAFF.